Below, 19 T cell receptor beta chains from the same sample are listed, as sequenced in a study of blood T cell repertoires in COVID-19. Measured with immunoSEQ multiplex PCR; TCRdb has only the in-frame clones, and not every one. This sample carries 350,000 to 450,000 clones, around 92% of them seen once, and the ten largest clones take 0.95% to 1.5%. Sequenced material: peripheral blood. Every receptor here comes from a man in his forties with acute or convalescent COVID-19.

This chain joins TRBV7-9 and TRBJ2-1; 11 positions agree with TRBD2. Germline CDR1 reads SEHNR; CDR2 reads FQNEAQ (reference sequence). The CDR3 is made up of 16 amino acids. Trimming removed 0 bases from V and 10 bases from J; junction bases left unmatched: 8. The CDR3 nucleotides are TGTGCCAGCAGCTTAGCTATAGCGGGAGGGCCGGGCGAGCAGTTCTTC. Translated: CASSLAIAGGPGEQFF. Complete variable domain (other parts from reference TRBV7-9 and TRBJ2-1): DTGVSQNPRHKITKRGQNVTFRCDPISEHNRLYWYRQTLGQGPEFLTYFQNEAQLEKSRLLSDRFSAERPKGSFSTLEIQRTEQGDSAMYLCASSLAIAGGPGEQFFGPGTRLTVL.

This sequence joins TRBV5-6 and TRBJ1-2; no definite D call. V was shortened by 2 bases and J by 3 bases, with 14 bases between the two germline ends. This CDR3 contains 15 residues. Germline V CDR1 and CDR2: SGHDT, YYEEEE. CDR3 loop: CASSLTTYKHYGYTF. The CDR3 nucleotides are TGTGCCAGCAGCTTAACGACATATAAACACTATGGCTACACCTTC.

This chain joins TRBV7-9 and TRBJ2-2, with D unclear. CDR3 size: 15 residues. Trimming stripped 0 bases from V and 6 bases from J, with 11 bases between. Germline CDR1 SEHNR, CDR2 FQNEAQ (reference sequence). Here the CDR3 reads CASSLAQSGSGELFF. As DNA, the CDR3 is TGTGCCAGCAGCTTAGCGCAATCGGGTTCCGGGGAGCTGTTTTTT.

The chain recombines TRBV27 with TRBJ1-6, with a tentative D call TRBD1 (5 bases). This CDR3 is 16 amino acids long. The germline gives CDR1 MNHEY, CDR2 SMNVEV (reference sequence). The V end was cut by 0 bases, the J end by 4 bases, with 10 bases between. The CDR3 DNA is TGTGCCAGCAGTTTATCGAACACAGGTTATAATTCACCCCTCCACTTT. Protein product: CASSLSNTGYNSPLHF.

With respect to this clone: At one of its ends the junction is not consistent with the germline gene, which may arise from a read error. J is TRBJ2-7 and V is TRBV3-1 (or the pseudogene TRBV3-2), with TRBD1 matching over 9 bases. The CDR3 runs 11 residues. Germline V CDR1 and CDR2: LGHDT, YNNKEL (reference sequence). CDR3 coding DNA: TGTGCCAGCAGCCTCCGGGACAGGGTTGTCTTC. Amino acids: CASSLRDRVVF.

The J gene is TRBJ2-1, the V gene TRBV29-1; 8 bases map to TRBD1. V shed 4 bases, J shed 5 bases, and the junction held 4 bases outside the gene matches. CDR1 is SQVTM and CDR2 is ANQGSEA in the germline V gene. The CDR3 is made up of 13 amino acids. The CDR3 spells CSVGRTGNNEQFF. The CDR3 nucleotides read TGCAGCGTTGGGCGGACAGGGAACAATGAGCAGTTCTTC.

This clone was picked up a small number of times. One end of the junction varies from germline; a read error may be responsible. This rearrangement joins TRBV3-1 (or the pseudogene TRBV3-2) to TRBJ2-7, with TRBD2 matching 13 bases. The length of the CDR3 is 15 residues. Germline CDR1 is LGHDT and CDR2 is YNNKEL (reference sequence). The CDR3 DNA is TGTGCCAGCAGGCAAGGACTAGCGGGAGCCCACGAGCAGTACTTC. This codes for CASRQGLAGAHEQYF.

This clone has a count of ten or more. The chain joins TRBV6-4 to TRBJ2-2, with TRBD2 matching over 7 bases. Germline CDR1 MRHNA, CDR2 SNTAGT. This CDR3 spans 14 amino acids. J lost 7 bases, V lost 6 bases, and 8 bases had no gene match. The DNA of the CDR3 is TGTGCCAGCAGCCCTGGACTAGAGGACGGGGAGCTGTTTTTT. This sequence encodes CASSPGLEDGELFF.

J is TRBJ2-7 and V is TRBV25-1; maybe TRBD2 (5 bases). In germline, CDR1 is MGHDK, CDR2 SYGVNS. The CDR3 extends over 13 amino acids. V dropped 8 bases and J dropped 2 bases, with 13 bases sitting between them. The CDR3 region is CASALAPTYEQYF. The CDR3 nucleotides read TGTGCCAGCGCCCTAGCCCCAACCTACGAGCAGTACTTC.

This CDR3 is CASSPTSGVDNEQFF. In DNA, the CDR3 is TGTGCCAGCTCACCGACTAGCGGGGTCGACAATGAGCAGTTCTTC. The chain carries TRBV18 and TRBJ2-1; 11 bases are shared with TRBD2. V was clipped by 3 bases and J by 5 bases; unmatched bases: 3. This CDR3 is built from 15 residues. Germline values: CDR1 KGHSH, CDR2 LQKENI.

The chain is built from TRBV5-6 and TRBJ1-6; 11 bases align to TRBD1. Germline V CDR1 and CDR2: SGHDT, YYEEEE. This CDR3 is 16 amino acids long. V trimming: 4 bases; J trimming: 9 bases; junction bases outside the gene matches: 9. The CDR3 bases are TGTGCCAGCAGCCTAGGGACAGGGGGAATTCGTTCACCCCTCCACTTT. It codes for CASSLGTGGIRSPLHF.

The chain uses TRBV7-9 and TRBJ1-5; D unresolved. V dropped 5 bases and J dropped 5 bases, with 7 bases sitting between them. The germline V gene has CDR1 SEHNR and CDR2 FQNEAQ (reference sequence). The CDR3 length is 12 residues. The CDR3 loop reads CASSARDQPQHF. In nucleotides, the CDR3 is TGTGCCAGCAGCGCGCGAGATCAGCCCCAGCATTTT.

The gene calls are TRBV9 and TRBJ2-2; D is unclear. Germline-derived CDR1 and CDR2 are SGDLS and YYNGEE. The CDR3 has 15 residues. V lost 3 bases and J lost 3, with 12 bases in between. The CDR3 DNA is TGTGCCAGCAGCGCCCGGTCTGTCCACACCGGGGAGCTGTTTTTT. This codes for CASSARSVHTGELFF.

The CDR3 sequence is CAISRAETQYF. In DNA form, the CDR3 reads TGTGCCATCAGCAGGGCAGAGACCCAGTACTTC. The chain links TRBV10-3 to TRBJ2-5, with D maybe TRBD1 (5 bases). Trimming shortened V by 6 bases and J by 4 bases, and 6 bases separated the two germline ends. The CDR3 has 11 residues. Germline-derived CDR1 and CDR2 are ENHRY and SYGVKD.

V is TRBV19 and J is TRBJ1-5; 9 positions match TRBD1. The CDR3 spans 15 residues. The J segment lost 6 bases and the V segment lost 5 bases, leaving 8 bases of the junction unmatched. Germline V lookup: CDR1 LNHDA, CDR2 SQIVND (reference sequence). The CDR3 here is CASSPTGTGFQPQHF. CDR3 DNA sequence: TGTGCCAGTAGTCCCACTGGGACAGGGTTTCAGCCCCAGCATTTT.

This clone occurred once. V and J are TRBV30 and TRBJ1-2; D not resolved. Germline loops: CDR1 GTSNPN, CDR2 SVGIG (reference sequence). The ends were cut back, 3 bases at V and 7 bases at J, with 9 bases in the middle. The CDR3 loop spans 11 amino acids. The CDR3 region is CAWRNEVGYTF. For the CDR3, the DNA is TGTGCCTGGAGAAACGAGGTTGGCTACACCTTC.

CDR3 DNA sequence: TGCGCCAGCAGCTTGAGTCGGATGTACAGGGGGCCGAAAATCTCCTACGAGCAGTACTTC. Residues: CASSLSRMYRGPKISYEQYF. The chain links TRBV5-1 to TRBJ2-7, with 9 bases that match TRBD1. The CDR3 covers 20 residues. V dropped 1 base and J dropped 0; count of bases not matched to a gene: 17. Germline lookup yields CDR1 SGHRS and CDR2 YFSETQ.

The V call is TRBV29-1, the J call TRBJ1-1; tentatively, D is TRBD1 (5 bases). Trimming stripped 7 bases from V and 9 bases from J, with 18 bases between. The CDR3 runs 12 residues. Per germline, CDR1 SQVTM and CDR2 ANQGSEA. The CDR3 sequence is CSAIEGRGKAFF. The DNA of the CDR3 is TGCAGCGCAATCGAGGGGAGGGGAAAAGCTTTCTTT.

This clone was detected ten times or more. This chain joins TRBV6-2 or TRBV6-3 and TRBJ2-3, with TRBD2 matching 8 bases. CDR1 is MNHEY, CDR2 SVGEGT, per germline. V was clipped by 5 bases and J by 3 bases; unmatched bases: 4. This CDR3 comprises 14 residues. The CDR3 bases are TGTGCCAGCAGTGTGACTAGCGTAACAGATACGCAGTATTTT. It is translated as CASSVTSVTDTQYF.